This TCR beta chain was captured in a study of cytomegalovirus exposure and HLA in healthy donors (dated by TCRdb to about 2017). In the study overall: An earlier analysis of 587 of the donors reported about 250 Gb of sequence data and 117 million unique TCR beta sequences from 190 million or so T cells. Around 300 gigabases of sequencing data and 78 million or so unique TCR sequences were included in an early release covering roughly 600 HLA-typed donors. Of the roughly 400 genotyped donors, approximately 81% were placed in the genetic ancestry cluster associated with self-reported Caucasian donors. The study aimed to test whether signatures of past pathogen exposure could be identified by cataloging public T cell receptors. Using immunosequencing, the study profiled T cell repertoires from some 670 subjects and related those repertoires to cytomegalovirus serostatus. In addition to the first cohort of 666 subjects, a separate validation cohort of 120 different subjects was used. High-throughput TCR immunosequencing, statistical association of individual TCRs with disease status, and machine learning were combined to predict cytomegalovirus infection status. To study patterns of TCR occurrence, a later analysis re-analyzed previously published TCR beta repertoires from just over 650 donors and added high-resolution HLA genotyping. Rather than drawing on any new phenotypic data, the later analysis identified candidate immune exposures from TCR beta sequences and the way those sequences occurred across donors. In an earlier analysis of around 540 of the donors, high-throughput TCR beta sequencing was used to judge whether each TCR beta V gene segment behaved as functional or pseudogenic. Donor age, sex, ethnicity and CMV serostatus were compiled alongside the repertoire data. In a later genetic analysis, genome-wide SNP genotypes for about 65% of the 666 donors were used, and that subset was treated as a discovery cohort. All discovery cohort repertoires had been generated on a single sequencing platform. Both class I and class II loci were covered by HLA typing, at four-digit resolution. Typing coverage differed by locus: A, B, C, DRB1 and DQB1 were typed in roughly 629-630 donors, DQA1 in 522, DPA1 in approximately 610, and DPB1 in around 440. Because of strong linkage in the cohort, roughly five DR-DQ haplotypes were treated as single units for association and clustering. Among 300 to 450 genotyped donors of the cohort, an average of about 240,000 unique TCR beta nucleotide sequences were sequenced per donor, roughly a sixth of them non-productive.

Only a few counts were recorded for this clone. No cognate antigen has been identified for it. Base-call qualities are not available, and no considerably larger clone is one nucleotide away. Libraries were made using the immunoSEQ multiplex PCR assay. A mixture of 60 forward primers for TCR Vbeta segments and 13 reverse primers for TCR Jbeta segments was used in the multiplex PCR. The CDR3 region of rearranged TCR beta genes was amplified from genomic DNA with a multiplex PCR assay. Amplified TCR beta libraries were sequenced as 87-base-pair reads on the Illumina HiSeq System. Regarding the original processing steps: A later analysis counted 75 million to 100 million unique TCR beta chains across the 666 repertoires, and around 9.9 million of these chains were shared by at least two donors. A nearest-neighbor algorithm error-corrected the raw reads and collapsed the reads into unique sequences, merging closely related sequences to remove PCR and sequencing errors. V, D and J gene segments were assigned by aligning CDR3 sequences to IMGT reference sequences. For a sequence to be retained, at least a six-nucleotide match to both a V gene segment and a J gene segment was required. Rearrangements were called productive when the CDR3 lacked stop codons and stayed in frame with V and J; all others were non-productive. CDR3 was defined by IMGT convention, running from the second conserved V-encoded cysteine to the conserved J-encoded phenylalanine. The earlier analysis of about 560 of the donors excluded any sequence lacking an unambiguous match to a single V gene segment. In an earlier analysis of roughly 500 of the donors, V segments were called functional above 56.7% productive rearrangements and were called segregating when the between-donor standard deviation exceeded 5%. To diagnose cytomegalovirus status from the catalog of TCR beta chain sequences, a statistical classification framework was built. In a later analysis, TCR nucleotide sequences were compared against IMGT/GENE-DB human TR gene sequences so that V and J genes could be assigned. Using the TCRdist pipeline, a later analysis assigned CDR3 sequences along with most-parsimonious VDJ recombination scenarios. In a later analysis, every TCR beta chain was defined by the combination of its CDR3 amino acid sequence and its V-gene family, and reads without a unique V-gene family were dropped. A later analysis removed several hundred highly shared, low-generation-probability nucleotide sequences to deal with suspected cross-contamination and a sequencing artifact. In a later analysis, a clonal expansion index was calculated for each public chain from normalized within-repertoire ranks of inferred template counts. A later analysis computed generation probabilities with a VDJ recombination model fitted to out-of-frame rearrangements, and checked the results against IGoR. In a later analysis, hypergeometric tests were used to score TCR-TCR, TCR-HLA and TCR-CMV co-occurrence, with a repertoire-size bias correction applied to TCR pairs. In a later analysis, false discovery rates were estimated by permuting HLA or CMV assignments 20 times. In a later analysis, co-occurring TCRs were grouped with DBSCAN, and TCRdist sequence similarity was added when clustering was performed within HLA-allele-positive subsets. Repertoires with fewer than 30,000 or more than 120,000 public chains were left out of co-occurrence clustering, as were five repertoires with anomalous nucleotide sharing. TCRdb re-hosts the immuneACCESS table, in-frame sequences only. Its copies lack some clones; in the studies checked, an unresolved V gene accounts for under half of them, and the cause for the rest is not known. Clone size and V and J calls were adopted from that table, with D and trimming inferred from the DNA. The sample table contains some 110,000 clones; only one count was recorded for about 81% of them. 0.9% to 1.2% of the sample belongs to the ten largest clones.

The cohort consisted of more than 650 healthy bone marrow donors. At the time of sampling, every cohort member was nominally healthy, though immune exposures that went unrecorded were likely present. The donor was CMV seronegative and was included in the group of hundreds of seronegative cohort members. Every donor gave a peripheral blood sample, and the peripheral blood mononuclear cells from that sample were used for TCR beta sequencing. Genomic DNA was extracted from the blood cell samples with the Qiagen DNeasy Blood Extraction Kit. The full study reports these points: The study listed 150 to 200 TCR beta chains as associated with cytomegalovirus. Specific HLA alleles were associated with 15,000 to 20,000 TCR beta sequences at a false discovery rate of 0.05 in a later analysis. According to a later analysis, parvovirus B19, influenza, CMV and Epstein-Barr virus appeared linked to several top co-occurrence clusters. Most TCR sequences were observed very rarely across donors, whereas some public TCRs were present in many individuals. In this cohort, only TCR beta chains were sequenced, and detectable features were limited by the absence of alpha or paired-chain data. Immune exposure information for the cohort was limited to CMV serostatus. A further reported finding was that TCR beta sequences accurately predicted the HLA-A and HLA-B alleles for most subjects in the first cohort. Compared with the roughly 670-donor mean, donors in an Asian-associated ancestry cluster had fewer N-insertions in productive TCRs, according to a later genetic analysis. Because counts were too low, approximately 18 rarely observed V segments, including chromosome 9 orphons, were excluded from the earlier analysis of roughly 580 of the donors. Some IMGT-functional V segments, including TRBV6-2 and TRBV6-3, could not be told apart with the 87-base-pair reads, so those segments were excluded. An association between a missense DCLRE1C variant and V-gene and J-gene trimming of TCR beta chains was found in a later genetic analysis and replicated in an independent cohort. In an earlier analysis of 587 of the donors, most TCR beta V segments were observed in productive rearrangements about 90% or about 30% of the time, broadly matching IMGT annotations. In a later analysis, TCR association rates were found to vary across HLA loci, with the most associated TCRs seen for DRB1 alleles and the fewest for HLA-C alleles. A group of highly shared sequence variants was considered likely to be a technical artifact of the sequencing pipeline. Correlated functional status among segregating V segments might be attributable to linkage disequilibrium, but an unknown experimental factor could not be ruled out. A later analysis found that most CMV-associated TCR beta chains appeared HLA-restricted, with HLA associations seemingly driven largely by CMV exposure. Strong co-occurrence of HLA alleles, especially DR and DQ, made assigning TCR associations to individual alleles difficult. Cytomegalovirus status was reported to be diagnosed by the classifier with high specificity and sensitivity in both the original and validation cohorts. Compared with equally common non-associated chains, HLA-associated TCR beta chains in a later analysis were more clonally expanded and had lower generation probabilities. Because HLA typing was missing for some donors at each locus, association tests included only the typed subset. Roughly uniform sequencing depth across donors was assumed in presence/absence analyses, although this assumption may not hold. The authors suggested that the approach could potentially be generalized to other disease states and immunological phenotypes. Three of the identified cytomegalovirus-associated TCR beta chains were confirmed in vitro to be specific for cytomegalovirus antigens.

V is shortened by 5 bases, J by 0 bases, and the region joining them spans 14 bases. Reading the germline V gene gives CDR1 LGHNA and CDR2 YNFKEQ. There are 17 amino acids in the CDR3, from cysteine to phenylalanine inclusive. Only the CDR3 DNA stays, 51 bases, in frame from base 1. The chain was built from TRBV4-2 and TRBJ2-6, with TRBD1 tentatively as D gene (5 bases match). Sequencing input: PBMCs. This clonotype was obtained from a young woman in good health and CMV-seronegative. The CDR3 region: CASSDTGTDSGANVLTF. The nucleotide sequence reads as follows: TGTGCCAGCAGCGACACAGGCACAGACTCTGGGGCCAACGTCCTGACTTTC.